This T cell receptor (beta chain) was recovered during a study of cytomegalovirus exposure and HLA in healthy donors. Researchers ran the PCR with 60 Vbeta and 13 Jbeta primers. Produced via immunoSEQ multiplex PCR; TCRdb's table is partial and in-frame only. The table records under 200,000 clones, 71% of them present only once. The sequenced sample was PBMCs. This receptor was identified in a woman aged 25 to 39 in good health and CMV-seronegative.

The CDR3: CASSFLGQNTEAFF. CDR3 coding DNA: TGTGCCAGCAGCTTTCTAGGACAGAACACTGAAGCTTTCTTT. This sequence joins TRBV11-1 and TRBJ1-1, with D possibly matching TRBD1 (5 bases). The V end was cut by 3 bases, the J end by 1 base, with 9 bases between. The CDR3 is 14 residues long. Germline V CDR1 and CDR2: SGHAT, FQDESV (reference sequence). Supplemented by reference TRBV11-1 and TRBJ1-1, the full variable domain reads EAEVAQSPRYKITEKSQAVAFWCDPISGHATLYWYRQILGQGPELLVQFQDESVVDDSQLPKDRFSAERLKGVDSTLKIQPAELGDSAMYLCASSFLGQNTEAFFGQGTRLTVV.